Listed here are 14 T cell receptor beta chains from one sample, sequenced in a study of spatial heterogeneity in lung cancer. Overall study findings and caveats: The number of expanded tumor alpha and beta chains correlated with mutation number.

TCRdb reprocessed the 5' RACE reads with MiXCR, giving one entry per CDR3 protein. This sample has 20,000 to 30,000 distinct CDR3 sequences, with approximately 8.8% found just once. Time point denoted: sample taken at primary tumor resection. Antigens for these TCRs are unknown. Sequencing used lung tumor tissue, obtained at surgery. All receptors come from a male donor with early-stage non-small cell lung cancer.

This clonotype has a count of ten or more. This chain joins TRBV20-1 and TRBJ2-7, with D perhaps being TRBD1 or TRBD2 (5 bases each). V gave up 3 bases and J gave up 3 bases, with 12 bases separating them. This CDR3 comprises 13 residues. Germline values: CDR1 DFQATT, CDR2 SNEGSKA (reference sequence). The chain's CDR3 is CSASFGAGYEQYF. The CDR3, as DNA: TGCAGTGCTAGCTTCGGGGCGGGCTACGAGCAGTACTTC.

This clonotype was seen at least ten times. This chain links TRBV30 with TRBJ2-7; D is possibly TRBD1 (7 bases). V lost 2 bases, J lost 7 bases, and 15 bases lay in between. There are 13 residues in the CDR3. Germline CDR1 is GTSNPN and CDR2 is SVGIG (reference sequence). CDR3 region: CAWSNYRGGEQYF. CDR3 nucleotide sequence: TGTGCCTGGAGTAATTACAGGGGAGGAGAGCAGTACTTC. The variable domain in full, with the rest retrieved from reference TRBV30 and TRBJ2-7, is SQTIHQWPATLVQPVGSPLSLECTVEGTSNPNLYWYRQAAGRGLQLLFYSVGIGQISSEVPQNLSASRPQDRQFILSSKKLLLSDSGFYLCAWSNYRGGEQYFGPGTRLTVT.

This clonotype occurred many times. DNA for the CDR3: TGTGCCATCAGGGGACAGGGGGATTCTAACTATGGCTACACCTTC. As protein: CAIRGQGDSNYGYTF. V is TRBV10-3 and J is TRBJ1-2; 11 positions match TRBD1. The CDR3 is 15 residues long. The V gene end was trimmed by 6 bases and the J gene end by 0 bases; junction bases not matched to a gene: 3. Germline V gene sequence: CDR1 ENHRY, CDR2 SYGVKD.

At least ten counts were recorded for this clonotype. V gene TRBV5-6 combines with J gene TRBJ2-5; D possibly corresponds to TRBD2 (6 bases). The germline V gene encodes CDR1 SGHDT and CDR2 YYEEEE. Trimming shortened V by 0 bases and J by 5 bases, and 14 bases separated the two germline ends. This CDR3 has 15 residues. This CDR3 is CASSLAPLASETQYF. DNA of the CDR3: TGTGCCAGCAGCTTGGCCCCACTAGCTTCGGAGACCCAGTACTTC.

This clonotype was detected many times. The chain employs TRBV7-2 and TRBJ2-3, with D perhaps being TRBD1 or TRBD2 (5 bases each). Germline CDR1 and CDR2: SGHTA and FQGNSA. The CDR3 spans 18 residues. Trimming shortened V by 5 bases and J by 0 bases, and 21 bases separated the two germline ends. CDR3 bases: TGTGCCAGCAGCCCCCAGGGCCTAGCTGCAACTAGCACAGATACGCAGTATTTT. Amino acids: CASSPQGLAATSTDTQYF.

The gene calls are TRBV13 and TRBJ2-1; 9 bases map to TRBD2. The ends lost 0 bases at V and 2 bases at J; junction bases unmatched: 5. Germline V CDR1 and CDR2: PRHDT, FYEKMQ (reference sequence). The CDR3 is 17 residues long. CDR3 DNA: TGTGCCAGCAGCTTAGGCCGCGGGGGGGTCCCCTACAATGAGCAGTTCTTC. This codes for CASSLGRGGVPYNEQFF.

This clonotype appeared a few times. V is TRBV11-1 and J is TRBJ2-1; 10 bases agree with TRBD2. V lost 2 bases and J lost 9; bases outside the gene matches: 4. The CDR3 runs 14 residues. Germline V CDR1 and CDR2: SGHAT, FQDESV (reference sequence). CDR3 residues: CASSLKRGGVEQFF. In DNA, the CDR3 is TGTGCCAGCAGCTTAAAGCGGGGGGGCGTTGAGCAGTTCTTC.

This clonotype was counted at least ten times. The rearrangement links TRBV6-2 or TRBV6-3 to TRBJ1-5; a weak D match, TRBD1 (5 bases). The germline gives CDR1 MNHEY, CDR2 SVGEGT. This CDR3 comprises 15 residues. V was clipped by 0 bases and J by 1 base, with 7 bases between them. CDR3 loop: CASSYSGPSNQPQHF. CDR3 nucleotides: TGTGCCAGCAGTTACTCGGGACCAAGCAATCAGCCCCAGCATTTT.

This clonotype was observed a handful of times. CDR3 amino acids: CAISAGQEISGANVLTF. The CDR3, as DNA: TGTGCCATCAGTGCGGGACAGGAGATCTCTGGGGCCAACGTCCTGACTTTC. V usage is TRBV10-3 and J usage is TRBJ2-6; 8 positions agree with TRBD1. The junction had 5 bases not matched to a gene; V was cut back by 4 bases and J by 0 bases. There are 17 residues in the CDR3. CDR1 ENHRY and CDR2 SYGVKD come from the germline V gene.

This clonotype was seen at least ten times. The CDR3: CASSYKLQGTSYEQYF. The CDR3 region has the DNA TGTGCCAGCAGTTACAAACTTCAGGGCACCTCCTACGAGCAGTACTTC. This chain uses TRBV6-6 with TRBJ2-7; maybe TRBD1 (5 bases). This CDR3 has 16 residues. The V gene lost 2 bases and the J gene lost 0 bases, with 14 bases spanning the gap. Germline V gives CDR1 MNHNY, CDR2 SVGAGI (reference sequence).

This clonotype was observed at least ten times. CDR3 in amino acids: CSALPTGRTDTQYF. DNA of the CDR3: TGCAGTGCTCTCCCGACAGGCCGCACAGATACGCAGTATTTT. The chain joins TRBV20-1 to TRBJ2-3, with D maybe TRBD1 (6 bases). The CDR3 runs to 14 residues. Trimming left V 5 bases short and J 1 base short, with 13 bases between. CDR1 and CDR2 (germline): DFQATT, SNEGSKA (reference sequence).

This clonotype was recorded a few times. The chain is built from TRBV20-1 and TRBJ1-5; possibly TRBD1 for D (6 bases). Trimming took 3 bases from V and 4 from J, leaving 16 bases between them. Germline CDR1 reads DFQATT; CDR2 reads SNEGSKA (reference sequence). The CDR3 is 15 amino acids. CDR3 coding DNA: TGCAGTGCTAGCCCCAAGGGGGAGGTTAATCAGCCCCAGCATTTT. This codes for CSASPKGEVNQPQHF.

This chain joins TRBV5-1 and TRBJ2-3, with 11 bases that match TRBD1. The CDR3 totals 17 residues. CDR1 and CDR2 from the germline V gene are SGHRS and YFSETQ. V lost 0 bases and J lost 6; bases outside the gene matches: 9. The CDR3 nucleotides are TGCGCCAGCAGCTTGGTGGACAGGGGGCAGCGGGCGGATACGCAGTATTTT. This translates into CASSLVDRGQRADTQYF.

This clonotype was counted at least ten times. The chain recombines TRBV5-1 with TRBJ2-3; D is undetermined. Germline V CDR1 and CDR2: SGHRS, YFSETQ. There are 15 residues in the CDR3. Between the trimmed V and J ends, which lost 2 bases and 1 base, there was a span of 11 bases. The CDR3 DNA reads as TGCGCCAGCAGCTTCGGGCGAGCCGGCACAGATACGCAGTATTTT. Translated: CASSFGRAGTDTQYF.